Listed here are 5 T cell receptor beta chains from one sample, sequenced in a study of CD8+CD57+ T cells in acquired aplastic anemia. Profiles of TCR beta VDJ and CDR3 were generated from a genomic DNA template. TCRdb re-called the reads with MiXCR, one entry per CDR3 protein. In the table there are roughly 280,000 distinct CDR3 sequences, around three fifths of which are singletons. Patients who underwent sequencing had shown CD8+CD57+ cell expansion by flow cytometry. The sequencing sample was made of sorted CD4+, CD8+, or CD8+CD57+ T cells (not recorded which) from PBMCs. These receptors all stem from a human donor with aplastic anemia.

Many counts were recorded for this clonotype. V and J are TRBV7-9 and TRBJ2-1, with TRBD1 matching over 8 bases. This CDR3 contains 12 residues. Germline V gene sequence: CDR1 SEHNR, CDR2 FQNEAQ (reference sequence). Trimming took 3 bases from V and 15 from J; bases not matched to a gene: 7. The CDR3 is CASSLLDRGPFF. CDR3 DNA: TGTGCCAGCAGCTTGCTTGACAGGGGTCCGTTCTTC.

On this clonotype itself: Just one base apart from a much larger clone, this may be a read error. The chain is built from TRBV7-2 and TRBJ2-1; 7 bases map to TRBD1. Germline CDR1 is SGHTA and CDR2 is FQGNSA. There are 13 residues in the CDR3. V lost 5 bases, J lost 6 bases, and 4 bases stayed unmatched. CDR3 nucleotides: TGTGCCAGCAGCCAAGACAGGGTCAATGAGCAGTTCTTC. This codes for CASSQDRVNEQFF.

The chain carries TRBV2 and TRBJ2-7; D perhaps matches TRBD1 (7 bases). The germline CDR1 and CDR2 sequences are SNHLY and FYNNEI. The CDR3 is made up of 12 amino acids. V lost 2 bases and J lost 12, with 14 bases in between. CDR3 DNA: TGTGCCAGCAGTGAACGTCAGGGGGGATTGTACTTC. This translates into CASSERQGGLYF. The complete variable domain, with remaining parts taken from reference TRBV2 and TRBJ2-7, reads EPEVTQTPSHQVTQMGQEVILRCVPISNHLYFYWYRQILGQKVEFLVSFYNNEISEKSEIFDDQFSVERPDGSNFTLKIRSTKLEDSAMYFCASSERQGGLYFGPGTRLTVT.

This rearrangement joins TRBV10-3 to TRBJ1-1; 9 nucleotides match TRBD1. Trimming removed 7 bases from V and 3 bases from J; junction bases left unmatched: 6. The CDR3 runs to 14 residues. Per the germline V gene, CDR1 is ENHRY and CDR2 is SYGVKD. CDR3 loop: CAIMTGGRDTEAFF. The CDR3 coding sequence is TGTGCCATCATGACAGGGGGAAGGGACACTGAAGCTTTCTTT.

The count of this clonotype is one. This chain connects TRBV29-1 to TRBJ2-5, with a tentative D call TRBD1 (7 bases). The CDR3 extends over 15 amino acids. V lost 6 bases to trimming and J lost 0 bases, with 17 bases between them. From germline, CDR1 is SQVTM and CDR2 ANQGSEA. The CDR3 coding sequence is TGCAGCGTCAACCCAGGGGGGACTCACCAAGAGACCCAGTACTTC. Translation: CSVNPGGTHQETQYF. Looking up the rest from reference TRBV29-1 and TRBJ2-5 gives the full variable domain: SAVISQKPSRDICQRGTSLTIQCQVDSQVTMMFWYRQQPGQSLTLIATANQGSEATYESGFVIDKFPISRPNLTFSTLTVSNMSPEDSSIYLCSVNPGGTHQETQYFGPGTRLLVL.